These T cell receptor beta chains were read from a single sample in a study of blood T cell repertoires in COVID-19. Libraries were prepared by immunoSEQ multiplex PCR; TCRdb keeps only in-frame clonotypes and omits some of them. The sample has 35,000 to 50,000 clones, more than 65% seen once. Sequencing input: peripheral blood. These receptors all stem from a woman in her 70s with acute or convalescent COVID-19. Both conserved end residues are part of each CDR3.

v_call	j_call	cdr3_aa
TRBV7-8	TRBJ2-7	CASSFDRVGYEQYF
TRBV15	TRBJ1-1	CATSRDRRVRAFF
TRBV30	TRBJ2-7	CAWSPSPGSGLEQYF
TRBV6-4	TRBJ2-1	CASSKTGTSGNYNEQFF
TRBV12-3/TRBV12-4	TRBJ2-7	CASSHGTGGEQYF
TRBV28	TRBJ2-2	CASSLFMGGGPGELFF
TRBV19	TRBJ2-7	CSGSPTYEQYF
TRBV18	TRBJ1-6	CASSPTGADSPLHF
TRBV9	TRBJ1-5	CASSVGQANQPQHF
TRBV6-2/TRBV6-3	TRBJ2-1	CASSYTSGQNNEQFF
TRBV28	TRBJ1-5	CASSLAGTVSNQPQHF
TRBV4-3	TRBJ2-1	CASSNQRGTYNEQFF
TRBV19	TRBJ2-2	CASSVLRDTNPKRGELFF
TRBV19	TRBJ2-7	CASNNRVGGEQYF
TRBV2	TRBJ2-4	CASSAEQGKNIQYF
TRBV18	TRBJ2-2	CASSPPGLAGSGELFF
TRBV6-2/TRBV6-3	TRBJ2-7	CASSYVGDFSYEQYF
TRBV7-9	TRBJ2-5	CASSFNVETQYF
TRBV6-2/TRBV6-3	TRBJ1-1	CASSSGDYNTEAFF
TRBV7-8	TRBJ1-6	CASSSPGVHSPLHF
TRBV27	TRBJ2-5	CASSPRGLAGLETQYF
TRBV7-9	TRBJ2-2	CASSLLGGTVTELFF
TRBV7-8	TRBJ2-5	CASSLERETQYF
TRBV11-2	TRBJ2-1	CASSWRQGAGLADEQFF
TRBV30	TRBJ2-5	CAWSSSGETQYF
TRBV3-1/TRBV3-2	TRBJ1-1	CASTGAVTEAFF
TRBV5-1	TRBJ1-5	CASSSVDKRGNQPQHF
TRBV4-1	TRBJ1-6	CASSRLTGDNSPLHF
TRBV7-2	TRBJ2-2	CASSSWVAVNTGELFF
TRBV11-1	TRBJ2-3	CASSSLWGSTDTQYF
TRBV28	TRBJ1-1	CASSLGGLNTEAFF
TRBV14	TRBJ2-3	CASSPRPAWGTDTQYF
TRBV4-2	TRBJ1-5	CASSLSLDRTQPQHF
TRBV28	TRBJ2-1	CASSLPGRIGDNEQFF
TRBV29-1	TRBJ2-7	CSVADREDEQYF
TRBV5-1	TRBJ2-5	CASSLGISGRVQETQYF
TRBV5-1	TRBJ1-4	CASSLGQTTNEKLFF
TRBV27	TRBJ2-1	CASSRGDEGENEQFF
TRBV11-3	TRBJ2-1	CASSRQGVNEQFF
TRBV10-1	TRBJ2-5	CASSESRTRETQYF
TRBV11-3	TRBJ2-1	CASSSLAGPYNEQFF
TRBV15	TRBJ2-7	CATSRTAGTSGNYEQYF
TRBV12-5	TRBJ2-1	CASGLRLSDNEQFF
TRBV7-9	TRBJ2-4	CASSPMGAGGWDIQYF
TRBV9	TRBJ2-1	CASSVSSQNEQFF
TRBV6-5	TRBJ1-2	CASSYSGAGNYGYTF
TRBV9	TRBJ1-2	CASSVGGAGGYTF
TRBV29-1	TRBJ2-5	CSVDRGRGETQYF
TRBV9	TRBJ2-6	CASSVPGTAYSGANVLTF
TRBV15	TRBJ1-1	CATRWTGSPRAFF
TRBV11-2	TRBJ1-3	CASSLGGLNSGNTIYF
TRBV5-4	TRBJ1-6	CASSLDRGGNSPLHF
TRBV6-5	TRBJ1-2	CASSYGPSNGYTF
TRBV6-5	TRBJ2-7	CASREGQGAYEQYF
TRBV7-9	TRBJ2-7	CASSPLAGVSYEQYF
TRBV29-1	TRBJ2-3	CSVGLSPNTDTQYF
TRBV19	TRBJ2-5	CASSIGLETQYF
TRBV28	TRBJ1-1	CASTLNTGKTEAFF
TRBV27	TRBJ1-5	CASRRRTGDSNQPQHF